The next 18 T cell receptor beta chains were all read from a single sample in a study of cytomegalovirus exposure and HLA in healthy donors. This PCR relied on a set of 60 Vbeta primers and 13 Jbeta primers. TCRdb keeps only in-frame clones here, not all; method: immunoSEQ multiplex PCR. The table shows roughly 130,000 clones, with roughly four fifths occurring only once. Material for sequencing was PBMCs. These receptors were obtained from a male donor in good health and CMV-seropositive.

The chain links TRBV18 to TRBJ1-2; no clear D gene. CDR1 is KGHSH and CDR2 is LQKENI in the germline V gene. CDR3 size: 12 residues. V dropped 3 bases and J dropped 8 bases, with 10 bases sitting between them. The CDR3 sequence: CASSPQEGGYTF. CDR3 sequence (DNA): TGTGCCAGCTCACCCCAGGAGGGCGGCTACACCTTC.

V usage is TRBV5-1 and J usage is TRBJ1-4; 8 bases fit TRBD1. In germline, CDR1 is SGHRS, CDR2 YFSETQ. The ends lost 3 bases at V and 5 bases at J; junction bases unmatched: 6. The CDR3 runs 15 residues. This chain's CDR3 is CASSSSGTGNEKLFF. The CDR3 DNA follows: TGCGCCAGCAGCTCTTCCGGGACAGGAAATGAAAAACTGTTTTTT.

For the CDR3, the DNA is TGCGCCAGCAGTCATGGGGGCGGTGAGCAGTTCTTC. Translating it yields CASSHGGGEQFF. The chain employs TRBV5-1 and TRBJ2-1; D is possibly TRBD1 (6 bases). The germline CDR1 and CDR2 sequences are SGHRS and YFSETQ. This CDR3 comprises 12 residues. Trimming left V 5 bases short and J 9 bases short, with 12 bases between.

The chain combines TRBV28 with TRBJ1-6; TRBD1 matches at 7 bases. CDR1 MDHEN and CDR2 SYDVKM come from the germline V gene. The ends lost 6 bases at V and 6 bases at J; junction bases unmatched: 5. The CDR3 covers 14 residues. CDR3 nucleotide sequence: TGTGCCAGCAGCCCGGGACAGCCTAATTCACCCCTCCACTTT. Its translation is CASSPGQPNSPLHF.

Notes on this clone: The junction differs from germline at one of its ends, possibly a read error. V and J are TRBV7-7 and TRBJ2-3; 10 bases map to TRBD1. The CDR3 consists of 15 residues. Germline lookup yields CDR1 SSHAT and CDR2 FNYEAQ (reference sequence). The CDR3 reads CASSLGGTGADTQYF. The CDR3 nucleotides are TGTGCTAGCAGCTTAGGCGGGACAGGGGCAGATACGCAGTATTTT.

The chain joins TRBV6-5 to TRBJ1-6; D call uncertain. The CDR3 has 15 amino acids. Germline loops: CDR1 MNHEY, CDR2 SVGAGI. Between the trimmed V and J ends, which lost 4 bases and 0 bases, there was a span of 7 bases. This CDR3 reads CASSLTHSYNSPLHF. Written as DNA, the CDR3 is TGTGCCAGCAGTTTGACACACTCCTATAATTCACCCCTCCACTTT.

The chain combines TRBV19 with TRBJ2-1; 7 positions match TRBD1. The CDR3 covers 14 residues. The V gene's germline CDR1 is LNHDA and CDR2 SQIVND (reference sequence). With 3 bases clipped from V and 4 bases from J, the junction kept 3 bases outside the gene matches. Here the CDR3 reads CASSILQGYNEQFF. In nucleotides, the CDR3 is TGTGCCAGTAGTATCTTACAGGGGTACAATGAGCAGTTCTTC.

The chain combines TRBV27 with TRBJ2-1, with D tentatively TRBD2 (5 bases). The CDR3 runs to 15 residues. V shed 3 bases and J shed 4 bases, with 13 bases lying between them. CDR1 is MNHEY, CDR2 SMNVEV, per germline (reference sequence). CDR3 sequence: CASSFPGLRYNEQFF. The CDR3 DNA reads as TGTGCCAGCAGTTTCCCAGGACTCAGATACAATGAGCAGTTCTTC.

This clone appeared once. The chain couples TRBV28 to TRBJ2-7, with D possibly matching TRBD1 (6 bases). The CDR3 consists of 13 residues. Germline-derived CDR1 and CDR2 are MDHEN and SYDVKM. Trimming stripped 5 bases from V and 3 bases from J, with 11 bases between. CDR3 sequence reads: CASSGGHLYEQYF. In DNA form, the CDR3 reads TGTGCCAGCAGTGGGGGCCATCTCTACGAGCAGTACTTC.

This rearrangement joins TRBV4-1 to TRBJ2-1, with 7 bases fitting TRBD2. V lost 0 bases to trimming and J lost 2 bases; unmatched junction nucleotides: 7. Germline CDR1 reads MGHRA; CDR2 reads YSYEKL. The CDR3 runs to 17 residues. CDR3: CASSQEIYREAYNEQFF. DNA for the CDR3: TGCGCCAGCAGCCAAGAGATATATCGGGAGGCCTACAATGAGCAGTTCTTC.

The chain has TRBV5-1 and TRBJ1-2; possible D gene TRBD1, 5 bases. V lost 1 base, J lost 0 bases, and 10 bases lay in between. Germline V gives CDR1 SGHRS, CDR2 YFSETQ. The CDR3 is 15 amino acids. CDR3 in amino acids: CASSLTAGSNYGYTF. DNA of the CDR3: TGCGCCAGCAGCTTGACGGCAGGGTCTAACTATGGCTACACCTTC. The entire variable domain, with the rest obtained from reference TRBV5-1 and TRBJ1-2, is as follows: KAGVTQTPRYLIKTRGQQVTLSCSPISGHRSVSWYQQTPGQGLQFLFEYFSETQRNKGNFPGRFSGRQFSNSRSEMNVSTLELGDSALYLCASSLTAGSNYGYTFGSGTRLTVV.

This rearrangement joins TRBV30 to TRBJ2-3; 9 nucleotides align to TRBD2. Unmatched junction bases numbered 2, after V lost 4 bases and J lost 6 bases. Germline V CDR1 and CDR2: GTSNPN, SVGIG (reference sequence). The CDR3 contains 12 residues. The CDR3 is CAWTSGTDTQYF. The CDR3 DNA follows: TGTGCCTGGACTAGCGGGACGGATACGCAGTATTTT.

This CDR3 is CASSYSIGGYEQYF. CDR3 sequence (DNA): TGTGCCAGCAGTTACTCGATAGGGGGCTACGAGCAGTACTTC. The chain is built from TRBV6-6 and TRBJ2-7; the D gene is possibly TRBD1 (6 bases). CDR3 length equals 14 residues. Looked up from germline, CDR1 is MNHNY and CDR2 is SVGAGI (reference sequence). Trimming pared 0 bases from V and 3 bases from J, leaving 9 bases between.

This chain joins TRBV2 and TRBJ2-6; D is perhaps TRBD1 (5 bases). Germline assignment: CDR1 SNHLY and CDR2 FYNNEI. Trimming removed 1 base at V and 2 bases at J, with 12 bases between. This CDR3 contains 17 residues. The CDR3 region is CASSEVQGPTGANVLTF. In DNA, the CDR3 is TGTGCCAGCAGTGAAGTGCAGGGCCCCACTGGGGCCAACGTCCTGACTTTC.

The V gene is TRBV28, the J gene TRBJ1-2; possible D gene TRBD1, 5 bases. V dropped 5 bases and J dropped 3 bases, with 7 bases sitting between them. Germline CDR1 MDHEN, CDR2 SYDVKM. The CDR3 has 12 residues. The CDR3: CASSATDYGYTF. CDR3 sequence (DNA): TGTGCCAGCAGTGCGACAGACTATGGCTACACCTTC.

The chain links TRBV11-2 to TRBJ2-3, with D possibly being TRBD1 (6 bases). Germline V gives CDR1 SGHAT, CDR2 FQNNGV. Trimming pared 5 bases from V and 0 bases from J, leaving 9 bases between. CDR3 length equals 14 residues. The CDR3 DNA follows: TGTGCCAGCAGCGCTACAGGGAGCACAGATACGCAGTATTTT. It yields the protein CASSATGSTDTQYF.

V usage is TRBV9 and J usage is TRBJ1-1, with D possibly matching TRBD1 (6 bases). V lost 3 bases and J 5 bases, leaving 17 bases between the germline ends. Germline V CDR1 and CDR2: SGDLS, YYNGEE. CDR3 size: 15 residues. CDR3 DNA sequence: TGTGCCAGCAGCGAGGTCCCCAGGGGAGAAACTGAAGCTTTCTTT. This translates into CASSEVPRGETEAFF.

The chain combines TRBV9 with TRBJ2-2; unclear D gene. This CDR3 has 13 residues. The V end lost 3 bases, the J end lost 2 bases, and 5 bases lay between the germline ends. Germline lookup yields CDR1 SGDLS and CDR2 YYNGEE. The DNA for the CDR3 is TGTGCCAGCAGCGCCCTAAACACCGGGGAGCTGTTTTTT. This gives the protein CASSALNTGELFF.